The clone carrying this T cell receptor beta chain turned up a few times. Bulk tumor genomic DNA constituted the template, at 600 to 750 ng per sample. Doctors removed several biopsies from each primary tumor during surgery, keeping them far apart. The study enrolled patients with untreated, newly diagnosed non-small cell lung cancer who underwent curative surgery. Multiplex PCR amplified TCR beta CDR3 with 32 V and 13 J primers. A single record per CDR3 protein comes from TCRdb applying MiXCR to the multiplex PCR reads. The sample has approximately 29,000 distinct CDR3 sequences; 28% are singletons. The junction had 10 bases not matched to a gene; V was cut back by 5 bases and J by 9 bases. CDR1 is SGHTA, CDR2 FQGNSA, per germline. The CDR3 runs to 15 residues. This sample was taken from a study of immune heterogeneity within non-small cell lung tumors.

The chain carries TRBV7-2 and TRBJ2-1, with TRBD1 identical over 10 bases. The TCR originated in a man aged 35-49 years with non-small cell lung cancer. Sequencing was carried out using lung tumor tissue. The CDR3 region is CASSPRQGAGGEQFF. The CDR3 DNA is TGTGCCAGCAGCCCCCGACAGGGGGCAGGGGGTGAGCAGTTCTTC.